A selection of T cell receptor beta chains follows, all from one sample in a study of cytotoxic CD8 clonotypes in ibrutinib-treated CLL. Data came from immunoSEQ multiplex PCR; TCRdb stores just in-frame clones and leaves some out. The data contain some 25,000 clones, around 69% of them singletons. Sequencing was performed on PBMCs, taken at disease progression, from a patient treated with ibrutinib. These receptors were taken from a human donor with chronic lymphocytic leukemia. The CDR3 runs from the conserved cysteine through the conserved F or W. The order of the fields is CDR3 DNA, CDR3 protein, V gene, clone size, D gene, J gene. The D gene is left open where the match is weak. Clone size is given for some rows only: seen once, a few or many times, or a class if the clone is expanded.

CDR3nt: TGCGCCAGCAGCTTGGCCCCAGGGATCACTGAAGCTTTCTTT
CDR3aa: CASSLAPGITEAFF
v_gene: TRBV5-1
abundance: -
d_gene: -
j_gene: TRBJ1-1

CDR3nt: TGCGCCAGCAGCTTGGGGGCCGGTGATCAGCCCCAGCATTTT
CDR3aa: CASSLGAGDQPQHF
v_gene: TRBV5-1
abundance: -
d_gene: -
j_gene: TRBJ1-5

CDR3nt: TGTGCCAGCAGTTACCGGGATGGGACTGAAGCTTTCTTT
CDR3aa: CASSYRDGTEAFF
v_gene: TRBV6-6
abundance: -
d_gene: -
j_gene: TRBJ1-1

CDR3nt: TGTGCCAGCAGCTTATTCAGAATAGGGGTGGGGACCGGGGAGCTGTTTTTT
CDR3aa: CASSLFRIGVGTGELFF
v_gene: TRBV11-2
abundance: once
d_gene: -
j_gene: TRBJ2-2

CDR3nt: TGCAGCGTTGGTACAGGGGCGGACGAGCAGTACTTC
CDR3aa: CSVGTGADEQYF
v_gene: TRBV29-1
abundance: -
d_gene: TRBD1
j_gene: TRBJ2-7

CDR3nt: TGTGCCAGTAGTATATTCGGAGGGGGTGAGCAGTTCTTC
CDR3aa: CASSIFGGGEQFF
v_gene: TRBV19
abundance: -
d_gene: -
j_gene: TRBJ2-1

CDR3nt: TGTGCCAGCAGCTATGGACAGTCCGAGCAGTACTTC
CDR3aa: CASSYGQSEQYF
v_gene: TRBV7-9
abundance: -
d_gene: -
j_gene: TRBJ2-7

CDR3nt: TGCGCCAGCAGCTCGGGGGAGCATCAGCCCCAGCATTTT
CDR3aa: CASSSGEHQPQHF
v_gene: TRBV5-1
abundance: -
d_gene: -
j_gene: TRBJ1-5

CDR3nt: TGCAGCGTTGACGGCTTAGCTAACTATGGCTACACCTTC
CDR3aa: CSVDGLANYGYTF
v_gene: TRBV29-1
abundance: -
d_gene: -
j_gene: TRBJ1-2

CDR3nt: TGTGCCAGCAGCGTAGAACAGGTGAACACTGAAGCTTTCTTT
CDR3aa: CASSVEQVNTEAFF
v_gene: TRBV9
abundance: -
d_gene: -
j_gene: TRBJ1-1

CDR3nt: TGTGCCAGCAGCCTATTAACCCGGACAGAGGCTGAAGCTTTCTTT
CDR3aa: CASSLLTRTEAEAFF
v_gene: TRBV7-2
abundance: -
d_gene: -
j_gene: TRBJ1-1

CDR3nt: TGTGCCAGCTCACCATCCGGGACAGGGGGCAGGTCGAGTTCACCCCTCCACTTT
CDR3aa: CASSPSGTGGRSSSPLHF
v_gene: TRBV18
abundance: -
d_gene: TRBD1
j_gene: TRBJ1-6

CDR3nt: TGTGCCAGTAGTATAGGGCAGACAGCTAACTATGGCTACACCTTC
CDR3aa: CASSIGQTANYGYTF
v_gene: TRBV19
abundance: -
d_gene: -
j_gene: TRBJ1-2

CDR3nt: TGCAGCGTCTATAACAGTGAAGCTTTCTTT
CDR3aa: CSVYNSEAFF
v_gene: TRBV29-1
abundance: few
d_gene: -
j_gene: TRBJ1-1

CDR3nt: TGTGCCAGCAGCTTGGGGAGCGTTCAGTACTTC
CDR3aa: CASSLGSVQYF
v_gene: TRBV5-6
abundance: few
d_gene: -
j_gene: TRBJ2-4

CDR3nt: TGTGCCAGCAGCGTCAGCACCGGGGAGCTGTTTTTT
CDR3aa: CASSVSTGELFF
v_gene: TRBV9
abundance: -
d_gene: -
j_gene: TRBJ2-2

CDR3nt: TGTGCCAGTAGTATCGCTAGCGCTAGCACAGATACGCAGTATTTT
CDR3aa: CASSIASASTDTQYF
v_gene: TRBV19
abundance: once
d_gene: -
j_gene: TRBJ2-3

CDR3nt: TGTGCCAGCAGGACCCCCCCCGGCTACAATGAGCAGTTCTTC
CDR3aa: CASRTPPGYNEQFF
v_gene: TRBV2
abundance: -
d_gene: -
j_gene: TRBJ2-1

CDR3nt: TGTGCCAGCAGTTGGGAGCGCTACGAGCAGTACTTC
CDR3aa: CASSWERYEQYF
v_gene: TRBV6-1
abundance: -
d_gene: -
j_gene: TRBJ2-7

CDR3nt: TGTGCCAGTCCTTCCCGGACAGGGAGGAGAAGCAATCAGCCCCAGCATTTT
CDR3aa: CASPSRTGRRSNQPQHF
v_gene: TRBV7-3
abundance: -
d_gene: TRBD1
j_gene: TRBJ1-5

CDR3nt: TGCGCCAGCAGCCAAGATATACTAGTCCGGAACATTCAGTACTTC
CDR3aa: CASSQDILVRNIQYF
v_gene: TRBV4-3
abundance: once
d_gene: -
j_gene: TRBJ2-4

CDR3nt: TGCGCCAGCAGCCAAAGGACAGGGACTAATGAAAAACTGTTTTTT
CDR3aa: CASSQRTGTNEKLFF
v_gene: TRBV5-1
abundance: -
d_gene: TRBD1
j_gene: TRBJ1-4

CDR3nt: TGCGCCAGCTCCCGGGACGTTGGACAAGCTTTCTTT
CDR3aa: CASSRDVGQAFF
v_gene: TRBV5-1
abundance: -
d_gene: -
j_gene: TRBJ1-1

CDR3nt: TGTGCCAGCAGCGGGGACAGGGGAGGGGGCACAGATACGCAGTATTTT
CDR3aa: CASSGDRGGGTDTQYF
v_gene: TRBV9
abundance: -
d_gene: TRBD1
j_gene: TRBJ2-3

CDR3nt: TGTGCCAGTAGTATCGACCCCCGGACCACTGAAGCTTTCTTT
CDR3aa: CASSIDPRTTEAFF
v_gene: TRBV19
abundance: -
d_gene: -
j_gene: TRBJ1-1

CDR3nt: TGTGCCAGCAGCTTTCGGGAGACCCAGTACTTC
CDR3aa: CASSFRETQYF
v_gene: TRBV11-2
abundance: -
d_gene: -
j_gene: TRBJ2-5

CDR3nt: TGTGCCAGCAGCCCCCTCGTGAAGGTGAACACTGAAGCTTTCTTT
CDR3aa: CASSPLVKVNTEAFF
v_gene: TRBV7-9
abundance: -
d_gene: -
j_gene: TRBJ1-1

CDR3nt: TGTGCCAGCAACCGGGGGGGCACAGATACGCAGTATTTT
CDR3aa: CASNRGGTDTQYF
v_gene: TRBV4-2
abundance: few
d_gene: TRBD2
j_gene: TRBJ2-3

CDR3nt: TGCGCCAGCAGCCAAGAGACTAGCGCCGACGAGCAGTACTTC
CDR3aa: CASSQETSADEQYF
v_gene: TRBV4-3
abundance: -
d_gene: TRBD2
j_gene: TRBJ2-7

CDR3nt: TGTGCCAGCAGCTGGAGCGGGGTGAACACCGGGGAGCTGTTTTTT
CDR3aa: CASSWSGVNTGELFF
v_gene: TRBV7-9
abundance: -
d_gene: TRBD2
j_gene: TRBJ2-2